The 21 T cell receptor beta chains below were found in one sample sequenced in a study of shared clonotypes between healthy human individuals. Naive CD8 cells, CD45RO-negative and positively selected for CCR7, excluded terminally differentiated effector memory CD45RA+ cells. Using immunoSEQ multiplex PCR, the repertoire was profiled, and TCRdb retains in-frame clones only, with some absent. Among about 2.1 million clones listed, 85% to 95% were seen once. The sequencing input was naive CD8+ T cells from PBMCs. These receptors were taken from a man aged 18 to 29 in good health. Some clones in this sample may be carry-over from other donors' samples.

The CDR3 nucleotides read TGTGCCAGCAGCGCGGCTGGGGGACGGAGTGGGAGCTACACCTTC. It yields the protein CASSAAGGRSGSYTF. The V call is TRBV9, the J call TRBJ1-2, with D tentatively TRBD1 (5 bases). CDR1 and CDR2 (germline): SGDLS, YYNGEE. V dropped 3 bases and J dropped 9 bases, with 21 bases sitting between them. This CDR3 contains 15 residues.

V is TRBV27 and J is TRBJ2-3; TRBD2 aligns across 14 bases. CDR3 length equals 15 residues. CDR1 MNHEY and CDR2 SMNVEV come from the germline V gene (reference sequence). Losses at the gene ends were 10 bases for V and 5 bases for J; bases not matched to a gene: 8. CDR3 bases: TGTGCCACCAGGGGACTAGCGGGAGTTGTAGATACGCAGTATTTT. It yields the protein CATRGLAGVVDTQYF.

This chain links TRBV5-6 with TRBJ2-5; a weak D match, TRBD2 (6 bases). The V and J ends lost 4 bases and 4 bases respectively, with 14 bases between them. This CDR3 region has 14 residues. Germline V gives CDR1 SGHDT, CDR2 YYEEEE. CDR3 nucleotides: TGTGCCAGCAGCCCGGGGACGGAGGGAGAGACCCAGTACTTC. Residues: CASSPGTEGETQYF.

V is TRBV4-1 and J is TRBJ1-1; D possibly corresponds to TRBD1 (6 bases). In germline, CDR1 is MGHRA, CDR2 YSYEKL. The CDR3 spans 14 residues. V was shortened by 4 bases and J by 1 base, with 10 bases between the two germline ends. The DNA for the CDR3 is TGCGCCAGCAGCCCGGACAGAACGAACACTGAAGCTTTCTTT. The encoded protein is CASSPDRTNTEAFF.

This rearrangement joins TRBV7-9 to TRBJ2-5, with TRBD2 matching over 11 bases. Per germline, CDR1 SEHNR and CDR2 FQNEAQ (reference sequence). CDR3 length equals 18 residues. Trimming removed 1 base from V and 5 bases from J; junction bases left unmatched: 12. The CDR3 DNA reads TGTGCCAGCAGCTTAGTGTTTTGGCTGACTAGCGGGAAGGAGACCCAGTACTTC. Its translation: CASSLVFWLTSGKETQYF. Variable domain in full (rest from reference TRBV7-9 and TRBJ2-5): DTGVSQNPRHKITKRGQNVTFRCDPISEHNRLYWYRQTLGQGPEFLTYFQNEAQLEKSRLLSDRFSAERPKGSFSTLEIQRTEQGDSAMYLCASSLVFWLTSGKETQYFGPGTRLLVL.

This clone was found once. V and J are TRBV7-3 and TRBJ2-2; 8 positions agree with TRBD2. This CDR3 region has 16 residues. The germline gives CDR1 SGHTA, CDR2 FQGTGA. J was trimmed by 2 bases and V by 1 base; bases with no gene match: 3. CDR3 loop: CASSLIREGNTGELFF. As DNA, the CDR3 is TGTGCCAGCAGCTTAATCCGGGAGGGAAACACCGGGGAGCTGTTTTTT.

The V call is TRBV2, the J call TRBJ2-1; perhaps TRBD1 as D (5 bases). V shed 3 bases and J shed 4 bases, with 10 bases lying between them. CDR3 length: 14 amino acids. Germline CDR1 and CDR2: SNHLY and FYNNEI. The CDR3 DNA reads TGTGCCAGCAGTGATGGACAAAGATACAATGAGCAGTTCTTC. Encoded protein: CASSDGQRYNEQFF.

The rearrangement joins TRBV7-2 to TRBJ2-2, with D tentatively TRBD1 or TRBD2 (5 bases each). The germline V gene has CDR1 SGHTA and CDR2 FQGNSA. This CDR3 is 16 amino acids long. The germline V and J ends were trimmed by 0 bases and 6 bases, with 14 bases remaining between them. CDR3 bases: TGTGCCAGCAGCTTAGCTCCCTCTGGGGGATCCGGGGAGCTGTTTTTT. Translation gives CASSLAPSGGSGELFF. Filled out from reference TRBV7-2 and TRBJ2-2, the complete variable domain reads GAGVSQSPSNKVTEKGKDVELRCDPISGHTALYWYRQSLGQGLEFLIYFQGNSAPDKSGLPSDRFSAERTGGSVSTLTIQRTQQEDSAVYLCASSLAPSGGSGELFFGEGSRLTVL.

The chain couples TRBV7-9 to TRBJ2-2; D not resolved. The V gene lost 11 bases and the J gene lost 2 bases, with 15 bases spanning the gap. Germline assignment: CDR1 SEHNR and CDR2 FQNEAQ (reference sequence). This CDR3 spans 14 amino acids. CDR3 sequence (DNA): TGTGCCGACCGTTACAAAAACAACACCGGGGAGCTGTTTTTT. Translated, it gives CADRYKNNTGELFF.

The chain has TRBV27 and TRBJ2-2; 8 nucleotides agree with TRBD1. V trimming: 5 bases; J trimming: 4 bases; junction bases outside the gene matches: 6. Per the germline V gene, CDR1 is MNHEY and CDR2 is SMNVEV (reference sequence). This CDR3 is built from 15 residues. The CDR3 sequence is CASSGDRGGTGELFF. The CDR3 region has the DNA TGTGCCAGCAGTGGAGACAGGGGTGGCACCGGGGAGCTGTTTTTT.

The chain links TRBV9 to TRBJ1-1; 7 nucleotides agree with TRBD1. From germline, CDR1 is SGDLS and CDR2 YYNGEE. There are 14 residues in the CDR3. Unmatched junction bases numbered 2, after V lost 3 bases and J lost 0 bases. The CDR3 spells CASSGGQMNTEAFF. The CDR3 DNA reads as TGTGCCAGCAGCGGGGGACAGATGAACACTGAAGCTTTCTTT.

The V and J genes are TRBV4-2 and TRBJ2-1, with D perhaps assigned TRBD1 or TRBD2 (5 bases each). From germline, CDR1 is LGHNA and CDR2 YNFKEQ. V gave up 3 bases and J gave up 10 bases, with 10 bases separating them. This CDR3 is built from 12 residues. DNA of the CDR3: TGTGCCAGCAGCCACAGGTGGGGGGAGCAGTTCTTC. Protein: CASSHRWGEQFF.

The chain couples TRBV27 to TRBJ2-7; D unresolved. Germline V gene data show CDR1 as MNHEY and CDR2 as SMNVEV (reference sequence). Between the trimmed V and J ends, which lost 6 bases and 0 bases, there was a span of 15 bases. The CDR3 is 15 residues long. The CDR3 sequence is CASRSEDRSSYEQYF. The DNA of the CDR3 is TGTGCCAGCAGAAGCGAGGACCGAAGCTCCTACGAGCAGTACTTC.

For the CDR3, the DNA is TGTGCCAGCAGCTTAGCGTTAGCGGGAGGCAATGAGCAGTTCTTC. The encoded protein is CASSLALAGGNEQFF. The rearrangement uses TRBV7-9 and TRBJ2-1, with 10 bases aligning to TRBD2. The V segment lost 0 bases and the J segment 6 bases; nucleotides outside the gene matches: 2. The CDR3 totals 15 residues. In germline, CDR1 is SEHNR, CDR2 FQNEAQ (reference sequence).

The CDR3 DNA follows: TGTGCCAGCAGTGGCGCCCGAGAGACCCAGTACTTC. Translation: CASSGARETQYF. This chain joins TRBV25-1 and TRBJ2-5; no firm D call. This CDR3 has 12 amino acids. V was clipped by 4 bases and J by 4 bases, with 7 bases between them. Germline V lookup: CDR1 MGHDK, CDR2 SYGVNS.

V and J are TRBV27 and TRBJ2-7; D not certain. Deletions cut 6 bases from V and 4 bases from J, with 19 bases between. This CDR3 region has 15 residues. Per the germline V gene, CDR1 is MNHEY and CDR2 is SMNVEV (reference sequence). The chain's CDR3 is CASSPTRHGDYEQYF. Written as DNA, the CDR3 is TGTGCCAGCAGCCCTACACGACATGGGGATTACGAGCAGTACTTC.

With regard to this clone: The sample carries other DNA sequences with the same CDR3. V is TRBV18 and J is TRBJ2-7; 9 bases line up with TRBD1. The CDR3 length is 13 residues. Germline trimming cut 3 bases from V and 5 bases from J; bases unmatched to any gene: 2. Germline assignment: CDR1 KGHSH and CDR2 LQKENI. Here the CDR3 DNA reads TGTGCCAGCTCACCCGGGACAGGGAACGAGCAGTACTTC. Translated: CASSPGTGNEQYF.

This clone was detected only once. The rearrangement joins TRBV4-1 to TRBJ2-1; D remains ambiguous. Germline V gene data show CDR1 as MGHRA and CDR2 as YSYEKL. The ends were cut back, 0 bases at V and 5 bases at J, with 17 bases in the middle. The CDR3 loop spans 17 amino acids. The CDR3 DNA is TGCGCCAGCAGCCAAGATAGCCAGCGCCGATACCACAATGAGCAGTTCTTC. Protein: CASSQDSQRRYHNEQFF.

The chain employs TRBV6-6 and TRBJ2-5; D may be TRBD2 (5 bases). There are 12 residues in the CDR3. In germline, CDR1 is MNHNY, CDR2 SVGAGI (reference sequence). V lost 7 bases and J lost 5, with 11 bases in between. This CDR3 reads CASTPGWETQYF. The DNA of the CDR3 is TGTGCCAGCACCCCGGGATGGGAGACCCAGTACTTC.

Comments on this clone: This CDR3 is also generated by other DNA sequences in the sample. This rearrangement joins TRBV27 to TRBJ2-2; D is uncertain. CDR1 and CDR2 from the germline V gene are MNHEY and SMNVEV (reference sequence). Trimming took 2 bases from V and 4 from J, leaving 5 bases between them. The CDR3 is made up of 13 amino acids. The CDR3 bases are TGTGCCAGCAGTTTACGAGCCACCGGGGAGCTGTTTTTT. Encoded protein: CASSLRATGELFF.

This clone has just one count. V and J are TRBV15 and TRBJ1-5; D perhaps matches TRBD1 (5 bases). The CDR3 loop spans 15 amino acids. V was trimmed by 5 bases and J by 0 bases, leaving 11 bases between them. Germline lookup yields CDR1 LNHNV and CDR2 YYDKDF (reference sequence). In DNA, the CDR3 is TGTGCCACCAGCGACCTGAGGGGTAGCAATCAGCCCCAGCATTTT. Translated: CATSDLRGSNQPQHF.